These 26 T cell receptor beta chains originate from one sample sequenced in a study of shared clonotypes between healthy human individuals. Sequencing used immunoSEQ multiplex PCR; TCRdb keeps in-frame clones, though not all of them. The table includes about 470,000 clones, 70% to 80% detected once. Input material: PBMCs. The receptor set was obtained from a woman in her 40s in good health. Some clones in this sample may be carry-over from other donors' samples.

V gene TRBV7-2 combines with J gene TRBJ2-7; D unclear. V lost 4 bases, J lost 4 bases, and 17 bases lay in between. This CDR3 comprises 15 residues. From germline, CDR1 is SGHTA and CDR2 FQGNSA. The CDR3 DNA sequence: TGTGCCAGCAGCTCTGGATCTTCCTGGGCTTACGAGCAGTACTTC. Translating it yields CASSSGSSWAYEQYF. Full variable domain (rest looked up from reference TRBV7-2 and TRBJ2-7): GAGVSQSPSNKVTEKGKDVELRCDPISGHTALYWYRQSLGQGLEFLIYFQGNSAPDKSGLPSDRFSAERTGGSVSTLTIQRTQQEDSAVYLCASSSGSSWAYEQYFGPGTRLTVT.

The rearrangement joins TRBV5-1 to TRBJ1-2; 8 nucleotides match TRBD1. Germline lookup yields CDR1 SGHRS and CDR2 YFSETQ. V shed 4 bases and J 1 base; nucleotides not matched to a gene: 6. The CDR3 consists of 15 residues. The CDR3, as DNA: TGCGCCAGCAGCGGAACAGGGGGAATTAACTATGGCTACACCTTC. This translates into CASSGTGGINYGYTF.

The rearrangement links TRBV13 to TRBJ2-5; 8 bases align to TRBD1. V was clipped by 3 bases and J by 5 bases; unmatched bases: 8. This CDR3 is built from 15 residues. Looked up from germline, CDR1 is PRHDT and CDR2 is FYEKMQ (reference sequence). CDR3 sequence reads: CASSFWPGGAETQYF. CDR3 in DNA: TGTGCCAGCAGCTTCTGGCCAGGGGGCGCGGAGACCCAGTACTTC.

The chain links TRBV20-1 to TRBJ2-7; 7 positions agree with TRBD2. Germline V gives CDR1 DFQATT, CDR2 SNEGSKA (reference sequence). This CDR3 region has 11 residues. CDR3 DNA sequence: TGCAGCTCAGCGGGAACCTACGAGCAGTACTTC. It yields the protein CSSAGTYEQYF.

The V call is TRBV7-3, the J call TRBJ2-7; no clear D gene. Germline CDR1 is SGHTA and CDR2 is FQGTGA. V lost 5 bases to trimming and J lost 4 bases, with 12 bases between them. The CDR3 is 13 residues long. CDR3 region: CASSLSPRYEQYF. The DNA for the CDR3 is TGTGCCAGCAGCCTCAGCCCCAGGTACGAGCAGTACTTC.

The CDR3 DNA follows: TGTGCCAGTAGTCCGCTCACTAGCGGGAGGGCCGATGAGCAGTTCTTC. It encodes CASSPLTSGRADEQFF. The V and J genes are TRBV19 and TRBJ2-1; TRBD2 aligns across 13 bases. Germline CDR1 LNHDA, CDR2 SQIVND (reference sequence). The junction had 9 bases not matched to a gene; V was cut back by 5 bases and J by 8 bases. The CDR3 is made up of 16 amino acids.

The rearrangement joins TRBV7-2 to TRBJ1-6; D might be TRBD1 (5 bases). This CDR3 is 13 amino acids long. Per germline, CDR1 SGHTA and CDR2 FQGNSA. The ends were cut back, 3 bases at V and 16 bases at J, with 16 bases in the middle. This chain's CDR3 is CASSFNRDRRLHF. In nucleotides, the CDR3 is TGTGCCAGCAGCTTTAACAGAGACAGACGGCTCCACTTT.

The rearrangement links TRBV6-6 to TRBJ1-3; D gene ambiguous. The V end lost 5 bases, the J end lost 2 bases, and 16 bases lay between the germline ends. The CDR3 sequence is 16 residues long. Germline lookup yields CDR1 MNHNY and CDR2 SVGAGI (reference sequence). The CDR3 DNA is TGTGCCAGCAGTCCCGGGCCAACACGTCCTGGAAACACCATATATTTT. Translating it yields CASSPGPTRPGNTIYF.

A word on this clone: With a far larger clone one base away, a read error is the likely cause. This sample also contains other DNA sequences that code for the same CDR3. The chain links TRBV9 to TRBJ2-7, with D possibly matching TRBD2 (5 bases). The V gene's germline CDR1 is SGDLS and CDR2 YYNGEE. CDR3 length equals 15 residues. The V gene lost 4 bases and the J gene lost 2 bases, with 16 bases spanning the gap. The CDR3, as DNA: TGTGCCAGCAGCTTCGGCCTAGCCGAGCCCTACGAGCAGTACTTC. As protein: CASSFGLAEPYEQYF.

CDR3 sequence reads: CASTSGTGDLGYTF. As DNA, the CDR3 is TGTGCCAGCACTTCCGGGACAGGCGACCTCGGCTACACCTTC. The chain uses TRBV2 and TRBJ1-2; 8 bases are shared with TRBD1. The CDR3 contains 14 residues. Germline V gives CDR1 SNHLY, CDR2 FYNNEI. J lost 8 bases, V lost 7 bases, and 12 bases had no gene match.

The rearrangement joins TRBV11-2 to TRBJ2-1; no reliable D call. Germline V gene data show CDR1 as SGHAT and CDR2 as FQNNGV. The CDR3 extends over 15 amino acids. Trimming shortened V by 0 bases and J by 3 bases, and 9 bases separated the two germline ends. CDR3 protein: CASSLDLLNYNEQFF. The DNA for the CDR3 is TGTGCCAGCAGCTTAGATCTTCTGAACTACAATGAGCAGTTCTTC.

The rearrangement uses TRBV5-1 and TRBJ2-5, with 9 bases matching TRBD2. CDR1 is SGHRS, CDR2 YFSETQ, per germline. With V trimmed by 4 bases and J by 4 bases, 14 bases remained unmatched. The CDR3 is 17 amino acids. The CDR3 DNA follows: TGCGCCAGCAGCCTCCCCGTTGCGGGAGGGGGGGGAGAGACCCAGTACTTC. Its translation: CASSLPVAGGGGETQYF.

The V call is TRBV7-6, the J call TRBJ2-7; 14 bases align to TRBD2. CDR1 is SGHVS and CDR2 is FNYEAQ in the germline V gene. Trimming removed 5 bases from V and 3 bases from J; junction bases left unmatched: 3. This CDR3 contains 15 residues. This chain's CDR3 is CASSNGLAGGYEQYF. In DNA form, the CDR3 reads TGTGCCAGCAGCAACGGACTAGCGGGAGGCTACGAGCAGTACTTC.

The chain combines TRBV7-9 with TRBJ2-7; the D gene could be TRBD1 or TRBD2 (5 bases each). CDR1 is SEHNR and CDR2 is FQNEAQ in the germline V gene (reference sequence). The CDR3 length is 14 residues. V was cut by 3 bases and J by 6 bases, with 15 bases left in between. CDR3 DNA sequence: TGTGCCAGCAGCTTTGGGGGATTAGCTCTCGAGCAGTACTTC. As protein: CASSFGGLALEQYF.

The chain has TRBV5-1 and TRBJ2-7, with no clear D. This CDR3 region has 13 residues. Germline-derived CDR1 and CDR2 are SGHRS and YFSETQ. Trimming stripped 2 bases from V and 2 bases from J, with 8 bases between. CDR3 DNA: TGCGCCAGCAGCTTTGGCGGAACCTACGAGCAGTACTTC. The encoded protein is CASSFGGTYEQYF.

This clone was counted ten times or more. This sample includes further DNA sequences coding for the same CDR3. The rearrangement joins TRBV28 to TRBJ2-7; D is unresolved. The CDR3 is 16 residues long. The germline V gene encodes CDR1 MDHEN and CDR2 SYDVKM. Trimming removed 5 bases at V and 4 bases at J, with 21 bases between. CDR3 protein: CASSDPGHTPFYEQYF. The CDR3 DNA reads TGTGCCAGCAGTGACCCTGGGCACACTCCGTTTTACGAGCAGTACTTC.

The sample holds one count of this clone. The V and J genes are TRBV5-1 and TRBJ2-1, with a possible D match to TRBD2 (5 bases). CDR3 size: 15 residues. V lost 4 bases and J lost 4, with 15 bases in between. Germline V gene data show CDR1 as SGHRS and CDR2 as YFSETQ. The CDR3 nucleotides read TGCGCCAGCAGCCAAACTAGTTCCCCGTACAATGAGCAGTTCTTC. The encoded protein is CASSQTSSPYNEQFF.

Comment on this clone: It differs at one base from a far larger clone, so likely a read error. The chain couples TRBV6-4 to TRBJ1-5; D gene uncertain. The CDR3 is 13 residues long. Germline CDR1 is MRHNA and CDR2 is SNTAGT. The CDR3, as DNA: TGTGCCAGCAGTTTAGAGGGATCTCAGCCCCAGCATTTC. This sequence encodes CASSLEGSQPQHF.

This rearrangement joins TRBV11-3 to TRBJ2-7; 9 nucleotides align to TRBD2. The germline V gene encodes CDR1 SGHNT and CDR2 YENEEA. The CDR3 spans 16 residues. Germline trimming cut 2 bases from V and 4 bases from J; bases unmatched to any gene: 9. This CDR3 is CASSLRPAGGLYEQYF. The CDR3, as DNA: TGTGCCAGCAGCTTACGTCCAGCGGGAGGTCTATACGAGCAGTACTTC.

This clone was counted a few times. V and J are TRBV7-2 and TRBJ1-3; D is ambiguous. Germline lookup yields CDR1 SGHTA and CDR2 FQGNSA. V lost 5 bases, J lost 9 bases, and 14 bases lay in between. This CDR3 has 13 residues. The CDR3 DNA sequence: TGTGCCAGCAGCCCCGCGGAGGGTAGCACCATATATTTT. Protein sequence: CASSPAEGSTIYF.

V is TRBV7-9 and J is TRBJ2-7; 7 bases align to TRBD2. The CDR3 covers 15 residues. The germline CDR1 and CDR2 sequences are SEHNR and FQNEAQ (reference sequence). Trimming cost V 3 bases and J 3 bases; bases outside gene matches: 8. The CDR3 DNA is TGTGCCAGCAGCTTGAGCGGGGCGCAAAACTACGAGCAGTACTTC. Protein product: CASSLSGAQNYEQYF.

Worth noting for this clone: This likely reflects a read error, since a far larger clone is one base away. Additional DNA sequences in this sample encode the identical CDR3. The chain recombines TRBV29-1 with TRBJ2-7; D possibly corresponds to TRBD1 (6 bases). There are 14 residues in the CDR3. Germline lookup yields CDR1 SQVTM and CDR2 ANQGSEA. Written as DNA, the CDR3 is TGTAGCGTGGGGACGGGACAAATGAACTACGAGCAGTACTTC. This sequence encodes CSVGTGQMNYEQYF.

V usage is TRBV5-6 and J usage is TRBJ1-2; a weak D match, TRBD1 (5 bases). CDR3 length equals 15 residues. Germline V gene sequence: CDR1 SGHDT, CDR2 YYEEEE. Trimming took off 0 bases at V and 5 bases at J, with 14 bases between the two ends. The CDR3: CASSLAYRPGYGYTF. The DNA of the CDR3 is TGTGCCAGCAGCTTGGCGTACAGGCCGGGATATGGCTACACCTTC.

The chain employs TRBV9 and TRBJ2-5, with D possibly being TRBD2 (6 bases). This CDR3 contains 15 residues. Germline lookup yields CDR1 SGDLS and CDR2 YYNGEE. V gave up 0 bases and J gave up 2 bases, with 11 bases separating them. The CDR3 sequence: CASSVGAGFQETQYF. CDR3 in DNA: TGTGCCAGCAGCGTAGGGGCGGGATTTCAAGAGACCCAGTACTTC. The full variable domain, its missing parts supplied by reference TRBV9 and TRBJ2-5, is DSGVTQTPKHLITATGQRVTLRCSPRSGDLSVYWYQQSLDQGLQFLIQYYNGEERAKGNILERFSAQQFPDLHSELNLSSLELGDSALYFCASSVGAGFQETQYFGPGTRLLVL.

This clone came up many times. The V gene is TRBV25-1, the J gene TRBJ1-5; no firm D call. The CDR3 covers 14 residues. V gave up 4 bases and J gave up 0 bases, with 7 bases separating them. Germline V gene lookup returns CDR1 MGHDK and CDR2 SYGVNS. The CDR3 sequence: CASSANYSNQPQHF. CDR3 sequence (DNA): TGTGCCAGCAGTGCTAATTATAGCAATCAGCCCCAGCATTTT.

The chain joins TRBV15 to TRBJ2-7; the match to TRBD2 covers 11 bases. The germline V gene encodes CDR1 LNHNV and CDR2 YYDKDF (reference sequence). The trim removed 4 bases at V and 5 bases at J, leaving 10 bases unmatched. This CDR3 contains 16 residues. The CDR3 loop reads CATSTFSGRERNEQYF. Written as DNA, the CDR3 is TGTGCCACCAGCACCTTTAGCGGGAGGGAAAGGAACGAGCAGTACTTC.